The T cell receptor (beta chain) under discussion was sequenced for a study of cytomegalovirus exposure and HLA in healthy donors. This clone was picked up many times. 60 Vbeta and 13 Jbeta primers were used in PCR. Sequencing used immunoSEQ multiplex PCR; TCRdb keeps in-frame clones, though not all of them. This sample has about 160,000 clones, with more than 70% found just once. CDR3 length equals 15 residues. Germline lookup yields CDR1 LGHNA and CDR2 YNFKEQ. Trimming removed 4 bases from V and 3 bases from J, with 15 bases in between. The chain employs TRBV4-2 and TRBJ1-1; D call uncertain. What was sequenced was PBMCs. This sequence was found in a man aged 55 to 70 in good health and CMV-seronegative. The CDR3 sequence: CASSPSGNPDTEAFF. The CDR3 nucleotides are TGTGCCAGCAGCCCTTCAGGAAACCCTGACACTGAAGCTTTCTTT.